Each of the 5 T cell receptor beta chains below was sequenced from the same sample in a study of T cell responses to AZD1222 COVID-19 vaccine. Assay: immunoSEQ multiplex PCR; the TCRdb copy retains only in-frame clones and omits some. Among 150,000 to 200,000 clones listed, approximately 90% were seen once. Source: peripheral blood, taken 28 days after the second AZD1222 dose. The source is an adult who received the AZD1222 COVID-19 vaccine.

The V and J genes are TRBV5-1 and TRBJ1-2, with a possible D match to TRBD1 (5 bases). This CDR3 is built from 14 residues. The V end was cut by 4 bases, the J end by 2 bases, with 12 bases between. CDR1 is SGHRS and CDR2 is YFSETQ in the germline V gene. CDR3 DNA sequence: TGCGCCAGCAGCGGGACTAACGGGAACTATGGCTACACCTTC. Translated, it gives CASSGTNGNYGYTF.

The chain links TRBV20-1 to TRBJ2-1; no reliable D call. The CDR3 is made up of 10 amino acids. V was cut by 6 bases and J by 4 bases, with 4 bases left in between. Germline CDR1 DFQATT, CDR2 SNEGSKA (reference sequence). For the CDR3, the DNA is TGCAGTGCCGAGTACAATGAGCAGTTCTTC. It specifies CSAEYNEQFF.

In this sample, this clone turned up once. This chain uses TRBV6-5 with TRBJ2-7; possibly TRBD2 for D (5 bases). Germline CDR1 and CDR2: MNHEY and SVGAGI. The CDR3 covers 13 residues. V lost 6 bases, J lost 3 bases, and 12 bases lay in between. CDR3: CASRETGNYEQYF. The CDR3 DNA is TGTGCCAGCAGGGAGACGGGGAACTACGAGCAGTACTTC.

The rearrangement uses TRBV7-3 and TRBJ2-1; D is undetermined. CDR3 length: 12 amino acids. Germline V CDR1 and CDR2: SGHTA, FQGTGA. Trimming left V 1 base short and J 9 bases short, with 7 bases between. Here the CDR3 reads CASSLSLGEQFF. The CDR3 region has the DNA TGTGCCAGCAGCTTAAGTTTGGGTGAGCAGTTCTTC.

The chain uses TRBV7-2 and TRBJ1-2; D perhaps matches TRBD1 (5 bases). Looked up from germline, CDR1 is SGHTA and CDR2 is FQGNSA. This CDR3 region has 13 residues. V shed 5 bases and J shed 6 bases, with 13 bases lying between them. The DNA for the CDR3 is TGTGCCAGCAGCGGAGAGGGACCCCATGGCTACACCTTC. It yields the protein CASSGEGPHGYTF.